This T cell receptor beta chain appears in the sequencing data of a study of blood T cell repertoires in COVID-19. Looking at the study overall: Sites in the United States, Italy and Spain provided acute and convalescent COVID-19 samples. The cDNA or gDNA used as material had been derived from T cells, B-cell-depleted T cells, or PBMCs.

This CDR3 contains 15 residues. V was cut by 1 base and J by 0 bases, with 8 bases left in between. Germline assignment: CDR1 SGHNT and CDR2 YYREEE (reference sequence). In the source study's methods: Amplification with reference gene primers provided the estimates of nucleated cell counts. Sequencing used immunoSEQ multiplex PCR; TCRdb keeps in-frame clones, though not all of them. The DNA gave D and trimming, while V, J and clone size come from that table. The sample lists 75,000 to 100,000 clones; more than 75% were seen once. J is TRBJ2-1 and V is TRBV5-4; D may be TRBD2 (5 bases). Sequenced input: peripheral blood. This receptor was taken from a human donor in a cohort sampled during active COVID-19. CDR3 residues: CASSLMGSSYNEQFF. CDR3 coding DNA: TGTGCCAGCAGCTTGATGGGGAGCTCCTACAATGAGCAGTTCTTC. The full variable domain, with the rest looked up from reference TRBV5-4 and TRBJ2-1, is ETGVTQSPTHLIKTRGQQVTLRCSSQSGHNTVSWYQQALGQGPQFIFQYYREEENGRGNFPPRFSGLQFPNYSSELNVNALELDDSALYLCASSLMGSSYNEQFFGPGTRLTVL.